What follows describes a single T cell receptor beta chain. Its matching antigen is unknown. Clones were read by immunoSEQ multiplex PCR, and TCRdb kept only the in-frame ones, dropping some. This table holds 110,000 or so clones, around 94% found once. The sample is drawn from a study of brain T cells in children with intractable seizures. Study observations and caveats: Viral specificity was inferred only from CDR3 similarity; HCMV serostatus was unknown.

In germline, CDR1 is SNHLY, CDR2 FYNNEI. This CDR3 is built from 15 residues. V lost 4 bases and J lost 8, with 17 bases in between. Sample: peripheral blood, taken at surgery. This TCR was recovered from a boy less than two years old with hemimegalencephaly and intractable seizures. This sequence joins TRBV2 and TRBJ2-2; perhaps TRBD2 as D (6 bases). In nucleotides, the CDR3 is TGTGCCAGCAGTGTTTTTTCGAGACTAGGGGGGGAGCTGTTTTTT. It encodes CASSVFSRLGGELFF.